Listed here are 12 T cell receptor beta chains from one sample, sequenced in a study of long-term antiretroviral therapy in people with HIV. Researchers ran immunoSEQ v3.0 at survey level. Method: immunoSEQ multiplex PCR; TCRdb's copy keeps in-frame clones and lacks some. The table shows about 28,000 clones, with approximately 85% occurring only once. The sample in question was unsorted PBMCs, obtained 0.8 years before starting antiretroviral therapy. Receptors were obtained from a man aged 18 to 30 with HIV.

The rearrangement joins TRBV6-5 to TRBJ2-5; 8 nucleotides match TRBD2. V lost 3 bases and J lost 2; bases outside the gene matches: 5. The CDR3 is made up of 15 amino acids. In germline, CDR1 is MNHEY, CDR2 SVGAGI. DNA for the CDR3: TGTGCCAGCAGTTATTACGCGGGGGGTCAAGAGACCCAGTACTTC. Translation gives CASSYYAGGQETQYF.

The chain couples TRBV4-2 to TRBJ2-3, with D possibly being TRBD1 (5 bases). Per germline, CDR1 LGHNA and CDR2 YNFKEQ. This CDR3 has 14 amino acids. The V end lost 2 bases, the J end lost 7 bases, and 13 bases lay between the germline ends. Written as DNA, the CDR3 is TGTGCCAGCAGCCAAATTAGCCGGACATATACGCAGTATTTT. Protein sequence: CASSQISRTYTQYF.

This clone came up once. CDR3 nucleotide sequence: TGTGCCAGCACAGGAAGGACGAACACCGGGGAGCTGTTTTTT. Translated, it gives CASTGRTNTGELFF. The gene calls are TRBV7-9 and TRBJ2-2; the D is unclear. Germline CDR1 reads SEHNR; CDR2 reads FQNEAQ (reference sequence). CDR3 length: 14 residues. Deletions cut 7 bases from V and 0 bases from J, with 9 bases between.

The chain recombines TRBV18 with TRBJ2-3, with TRBD2 identical over 11 bases. Per germline, CDR1 KGHSH and CDR2 LQKENI. The CDR3 is made up of 16 amino acids. Unmatched junction bases numbered 6, after V lost 1 base and J lost 6 bases. The DNA of the CDR3 is TGTGCCAGCTCACCACGAGGACTAGCGGGTGGGGATACGCAGTATTTT. Translating it yields CASSPRGLAGGDTQYF.

V and J are TRBV5-4 and TRBJ2-3; 13 positions match TRBD2. Germline lookup yields CDR1 SGHNT and CDR2 YYREEE (reference sequence). V lost 3 bases, J lost 6 bases, and 4 bases stayed unmatched. The CDR3 sequence is 15 residues long. The CDR3 nucleotides are TGTGCCAGCAGCTACGGACTAGCGGGGGCGGATACGCAGTATTTT. Amino acid sequence: CASSYGLAGADTQYF.

The chain links TRBV10-3 to TRBJ2-7; 15 positions match TRBD2. This CDR3 contains 17 residues. Germline CDR1 reads ENHRY; CDR2 reads SYGVKD. The J segment lost 5 bases and the V segment lost 2 bases, leaving 7 bases of the junction unmatched. CDR3 sequence reads: CAISEAGLAGGEDEQYF. CDR3 DNA: TGTGCCATCAGTGAGGCCGGACTAGCGGGGGGGGAGGACGAGCAGTACTTC.

The chain joins TRBV10-3 to TRBJ1-2, with 9 bases fitting TRBD1. From germline, CDR1 is ENHRY and CDR2 SYGVKD. The length of the CDR3 is 13 residues. V lost 11 bases to trimming and J lost 5 bases; unmatched junction nucleotides: 9. CDR3: CASEGDREYGYTF. In DNA form, the CDR3 reads TGTGCCTCCGAGGGGGACAGGGAATATGGCTACACCTTC.

This chain joins TRBV19 and TRBJ1-1; TRBD1 aligns across 7 bases. The V gene end was trimmed by 7 bases and the J gene end by 0 bases; junction bases not matched to a gene: 8. This CDR3 region has 15 residues. The germline CDR1 and CDR2 sequences are LNHDA and SQIVND (reference sequence). CDR3 in amino acids: CASKGTAVMNTEAFF. As DNA, the CDR3 is TGTGCCAGTAAGGGGACAGCGGTAATGAACACTGAAGCTTTCTTT.

This clone appeared a few times. The rearrangement links TRBV19 to TRBJ1-5; D remains ambiguous. The CDR3 has 14 residues. Germline lookup yields CDR1 LNHDA and CDR2 SQIVND (reference sequence). V shed 6 bases and J shed 7 bases, with 16 bases lying between them. The CDR3 nucleotides read TGTGCCAGTAGGGCGGGAATAGGAAGCCAGCCCCAGCATTTT. Protein sequence: CASRAGIGSQPQHF.

The chain uses TRBV7-3 and TRBJ2-3; 7 nucleotides align to TRBD2. V shed 8 bases and J 3 bases; nucleotides not matched to a gene: 5. This CDR3 is built from 13 residues. Germline CDR1 and CDR2: SGHTA and FQGTGA. CDR3 region: CASGGGETDTQYF. The CDR3 region has the DNA TGTGCCAGCGGTGGGGGGGAAACAGATACGCAGTATTTT. The entire variable domain, with the rest obtained from reference TRBV7-3 and TRBJ2-3, is as follows: GAGVSQTPSNKVTEKGKYVELRCDPISGHTALYWYRQSLGQGPEFLIYFQGTGAADDSGLPNDRFFAVRPEGSVSTLKIQRTERGDSAVYLCASGGGETDTQYFGPGTRLTVL.

CDR3: CSVEAGTGDRFF. The CDR3 DNA reads TGCAGCGTTGAAGCCGGGACAGGGGACAGGTTCTTC. The chain uses TRBV29-1 and TRBJ2-1; 10 bases agree with TRBD1. Germline trimming cut 1 base from V and 15 bases from J; bases unmatched to any gene: 6. Germline values: CDR1 SQVTM, CDR2 ANQGSEA. This CDR3 comprises 12 residues.

The J gene is TRBJ2-7, the V gene TRBV2; 9 nucleotides agree with TRBD2. Germline V gene lookup returns CDR1 SNHLY and CDR2 FYNNEI. J gave up 2 bases and V 5 bases, and 7 bases lay outside the gene matches. This CDR3 spans 15 amino acids. CDR3 coding DNA: TGTGCCAGCAGTCTATCGACTAGCGGCACCTACGAGCAGTACTTC. Translated: CASSLSTSGTYEQYF.